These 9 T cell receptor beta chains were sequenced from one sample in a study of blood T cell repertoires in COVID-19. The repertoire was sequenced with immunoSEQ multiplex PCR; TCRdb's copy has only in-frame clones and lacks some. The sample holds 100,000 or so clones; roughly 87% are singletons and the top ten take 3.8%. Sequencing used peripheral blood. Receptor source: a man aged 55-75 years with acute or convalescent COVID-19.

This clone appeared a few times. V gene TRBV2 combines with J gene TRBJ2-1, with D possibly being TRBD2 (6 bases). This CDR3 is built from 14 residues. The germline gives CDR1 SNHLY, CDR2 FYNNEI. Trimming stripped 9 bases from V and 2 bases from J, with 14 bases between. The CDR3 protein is CASGDWVTYNEQFF. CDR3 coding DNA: TGTGCCAGTGGGGACTGGGTAACCTACAATGAGCAGTTCTTC.

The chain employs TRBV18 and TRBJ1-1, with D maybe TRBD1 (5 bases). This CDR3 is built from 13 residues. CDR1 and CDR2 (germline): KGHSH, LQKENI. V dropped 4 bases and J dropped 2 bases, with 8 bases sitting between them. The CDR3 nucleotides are TGTGCCAGCTCACGGGGCATTAACACTGAAGCTTTCTTT. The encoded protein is CASSRGINTEAFF.

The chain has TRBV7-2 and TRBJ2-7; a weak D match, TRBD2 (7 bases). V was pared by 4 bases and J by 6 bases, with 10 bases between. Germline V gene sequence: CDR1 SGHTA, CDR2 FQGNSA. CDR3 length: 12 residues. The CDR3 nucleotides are TGTGCCAGCAGCTCGGGGGGCGGCGAGCAGTACTTC. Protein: CASSSGGGEQYF.

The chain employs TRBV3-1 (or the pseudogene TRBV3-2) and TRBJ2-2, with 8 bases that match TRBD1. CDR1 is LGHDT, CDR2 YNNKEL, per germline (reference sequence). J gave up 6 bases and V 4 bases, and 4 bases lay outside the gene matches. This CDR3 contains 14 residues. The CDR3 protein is CASSLVTGAGELFF. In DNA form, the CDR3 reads TGTGCCAGCAGCCTGGTGACAGGGGCCGGGGAGCTGTTTTTT.

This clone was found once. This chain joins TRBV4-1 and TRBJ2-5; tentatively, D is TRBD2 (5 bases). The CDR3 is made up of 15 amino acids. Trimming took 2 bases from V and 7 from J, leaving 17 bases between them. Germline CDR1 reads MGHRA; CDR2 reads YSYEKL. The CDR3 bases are TGCGCCAGCAGCCAACGCAACGTCGACTATGGGACCCAGTACTTC. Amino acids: CASSQRNVDYGTQYF.

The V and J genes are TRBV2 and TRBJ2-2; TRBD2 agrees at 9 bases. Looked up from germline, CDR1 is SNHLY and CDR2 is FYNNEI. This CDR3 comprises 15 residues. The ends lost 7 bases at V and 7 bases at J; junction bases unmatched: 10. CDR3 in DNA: TGTGCCAGCACCGGGCTAGCGGGAATAGGCGGGGAGCTGTTTTTT. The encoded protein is CASTGLAGIGGELFF. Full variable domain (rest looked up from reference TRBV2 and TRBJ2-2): EPEVTQTPSHQVTQMGQEVILRCVPISNHLYFYWYRQILGQKVEFLVSFYNNEISEKSEIFDDQFSVERPDGSNFTLKIRSTKLEDSAMYFCASTGLAGIGGELFFGEGSRLTVL.

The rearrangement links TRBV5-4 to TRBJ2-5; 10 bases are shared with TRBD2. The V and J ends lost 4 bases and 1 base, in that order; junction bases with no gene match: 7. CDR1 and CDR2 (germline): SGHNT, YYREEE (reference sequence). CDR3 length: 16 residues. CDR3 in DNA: TGTGCCAGCAGCCCGAGGCTAGCGGGAGCCCAAGAGACCCAGTACTTC. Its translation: CASSPRLAGAQETQYF.

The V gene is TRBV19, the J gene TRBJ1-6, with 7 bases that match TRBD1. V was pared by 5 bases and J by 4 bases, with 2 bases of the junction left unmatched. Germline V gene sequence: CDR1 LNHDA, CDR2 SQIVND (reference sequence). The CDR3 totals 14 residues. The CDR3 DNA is TGTGCCAGTAGTCCGGGACAGTATAATTCACCCCTCCACTTT. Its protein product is CASSPGQYNSPLHF.

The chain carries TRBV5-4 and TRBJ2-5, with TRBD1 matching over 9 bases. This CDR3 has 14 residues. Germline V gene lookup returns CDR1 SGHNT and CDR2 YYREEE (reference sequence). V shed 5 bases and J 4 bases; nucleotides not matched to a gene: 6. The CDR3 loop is CASSLQGALETQYF. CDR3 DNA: TGTGCCAGCAGTTTACAGGGGGCCCTAGAGACCCAGTACTTC. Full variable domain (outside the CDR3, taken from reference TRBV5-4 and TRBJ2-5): ETGVTQSPTHLIKTRGQQVTLRCSSQSGHNTVSWYQQALGQGPQFIFQYYREEENGRGNFPPRFSGLQFPNYSSELNVNALELDDSALYLCASSLQGALETQYFGPGTRLLVL.